The 24 T cell receptor beta chains listed next were all sequenced from one sample in a study of blood T cell repertoires in COVID-19. The method was immunoSEQ multiplex PCR; TCRdb's version includes in-frame clones alone and lacks a portion of them. Counted here are fewer than 250,000 clones, roughly 85% occurring once; the ten biggest clones make up approximately 8.2%. Sequencing input: PBMCs or T cells enriched from blood (not recorded which). These receptors all come from a woman in her forties or fifties with acute COVID-19.

This chain uses TRBV27 with TRBJ1-1; D gene uncertain. Trimming removed 0 bases from V and 6 bases from J, with 17 bases in between. Per germline, CDR1 MNHEY and CDR2 SMNVEV (reference sequence). The CDR3 is made up of 16 amino acids. The CDR3 loop reads CASSLSAAAGLPEAFF. The CDR3 bases are TGTGCCAGCAGTTTATCGGCGGCCGCGGGTTTACCTGAAGCTTTCTTT.

This clone was recorded once. The chain joins TRBV2 to TRBJ1-5, with D hard to call. The V end lost 5 bases, the J end lost 7 bases, and 12 bases lay between the germline ends. CDR1 is SNHLY and CDR2 is FYNNEI in the germline V gene. The CDR3 totals 13 residues. In DNA form, the CDR3 reads TGTGCCAGCAGTAGGGAGGCGGAACAGCCCCAGCATTTT. Translated, it gives CASSREAEQPQHF.

This clone has only one observation. The rearrangement joins TRBV9 to TRBJ2-6, with a weak D call TRBD1 (6 bases). This CDR3 is built from 19 residues. Germline CDR1 reads SGDLS; CDR2 reads YYNGEE. V shed 3 bases and J shed 0 bases, with 19 bases lying between them. The CDR3 nucleotides are TGTGCCAGCAGCGGTCCCCTGGACAGTCAAATCTCTGGGGCCAACGTCCTGACTTTC. Translating it yields CASSGPLDSQISGANVLTF.

This clone was picked up a small number of times. Germline and junction disagree at one end, which may indicate a read error. The chain has TRBV15 and TRBJ2-7; D not certain. The CDR3 loop spans 12 amino acids. CDR1 LNHNV and CDR2 YYDKDF come from the germline V gene (reference sequence). The CDR3 bases are TGTGCCACCAGCAGAGATCTATCAAACCCTAACTTC. The encoded protein is CATSRDLSNPNF. Full variable domain (rest looked up from reference TRBV15 and TRBJ2-7): DAMVIQNPRYQVTQFGKPVTLSCSQTLNHNVMYWYQQKSSQAPKLLFHYYDKDFNNEADTPDNFQSRRPNTSFCFLDIRSPGLGDTAMYLCATSRDLSNPNFGPGTRLTVT.

CDR3 residues: CASSTPGQGVFYGYTF. Written as DNA, the CDR3 is TGTGCCAGTAGTACCCCGGGACAGGGGGTCTTCTATGGCTACACCTTC. The chain links TRBV19 to TRBJ1-2, with 11 bases fitting TRBD1. Germline values: CDR1 LNHDA, CDR2 SQIVND (reference sequence). The CDR3 is 16 residues long. The V and J ends lost 4 bases and 4 bases, in that order; junction bases with no gene match: 8.

This chain connects TRBV5-1 to TRBJ1-1, with TRBD1 matching over 7 bases. The J segment lost 0 bases and the V segment lost 4 bases, leaving 6 bases of the junction unmatched. Germline V gives CDR1 SGHRS, CDR2 YFSETQ. The CDR3 is 15 residues long. The CDR3 DNA follows: TGCGCCAGCAGCATACAGGGGTCACTGAACACTGAAGCTTTCTTT. This codes for CASSIQGSLNTEAFF.

The chain employs TRBV10-2 and TRBJ2-5; no clear D. Germline values: CDR1 WSHSY, CDR2 SAAADI. V was trimmed by 3 bases and J by 5 bases, leaving 7 bases between them. This CDR3 contains 12 residues. The CDR3 sequence: CASSEEWETQYF. CDR3 DNA: TGCGCCAGCAGTGAAGAGTGGGAGACCCAGTACTTC.

Here the CDR3 DNA reads TGCGCCAGCAGCTTGCGGACAGGGGGTGGAAACACCATATATTTT. It encodes CASSLRTGGGNTIYF. The chain combines TRBV5-1 with TRBJ1-3; TRBD1 matches at 10 bases. CDR3 length: 15 amino acids. Trimming cost V 1 base and J 3 bases; bases outside gene matches: 1. The germline V gene encodes CDR1 SGHRS and CDR2 YFSETQ.

This clone was detected once. The CDR3 bases are TGTGCCAGCAGTTGGGGAGGGGCCGGCACTGAAGCTTTCTTT. Its protein is CASSWGGAGTEAFF. The gene calls are TRBV6-5 and TRBJ1-1, with TRBD1 as a possible D gene (5 bases). Germline V CDR1 and CDR2: MNHEY, SVGAGI. Trimming removed 4 bases at V and 4 bases at J, with 13 bases between. The CDR3 totals 14 residues.

In this sample, this clone turned up a few times. The CDR3 protein is CAWGPGEKNNEQFF. The CDR3 DNA is TGTGCCTGGGGTCCGGGGGAGAAAAACAATGAGCAGTTCTTC. The gene calls are TRBV30 and TRBJ2-1; maybe TRBD2 (6 bases). There are 14 residues in the CDR3. V was clipped by 5 bases and J by 5 bases, with 16 bases between them. Germline V gives CDR1 GTSNPN, CDR2 SVGIG (reference sequence). The full variable domain, with the rest looked up from reference TRBV30 and TRBJ2-1, is SQTIHQWPATLVQPVGSPLSLECTVEGTSNPNLYWYRQAAGRGLQLLFYSVGIGQISSEVPQNLSASRPQDRQFILSSKKLLLSDSGFYLCAWGPGEKNNEQFFGPGTRLTVL.

The chain has TRBV13 and TRBJ2-7; D ambiguous. The V end was cut by 5 bases, the J end by 0 bases, with 8 bases between. Germline V CDR1 and CDR2: PRHDT, FYEKMQ (reference sequence). This CDR3 is built from 13 residues. The CDR3 sequence is CASSRFSSYEQYF. CDR3 DNA sequence: TGTGCCAGCAGCCGCTTCAGCTCCTACGAGCAGTACTTC.

CDR3 protein: CSAGGQGSYGYTF. The CDR3 DNA reads as TGCAGTGCTGGTGGACAGGGGAGCTATGGCTACACCTTC. This chain links TRBV20-1 with TRBJ1-2; TRBD1 aligns across 9 bases. With 5 bases clipped from V and 4 bases from J, the junction kept 5 bases outside the gene matches. CDR1 is DFQATT, CDR2 SNEGSKA, per germline (reference sequence). The CDR3 has 13 residues.

This chain links TRBV20-1 with TRBJ2-7; TRBD1 is a possible D gene (5 bases). This CDR3 comprises 15 residues. Germline values: CDR1 DFQATT, CDR2 SNEGSKA (reference sequence). V was cut by 3 bases and J by 0 bases, with 15 bases left in between. The DNA of the CDR3 is TGCAGTGCTAGTTCGAGAAACAGGTTCTCCTACGAGCAGTACTTC. It codes for CSASSRNRFSYEQYF.

This clone was seen once. The chain links TRBV25-1 to TRBJ2-2, with D maybe TRBD2 (5 bases). The V gene's germline CDR1 is MGHDK and CDR2 SYGVNS. Trimming cost V 2 bases and J 5 bases, with 9 bases left between them. This CDR3 contains 14 residues. For the CDR3, the DNA is TGTGCCAGCAGTGAAGGTCGGGGAACCGGGGAGCTGTTTTTT. It codes for CASSEGRGTGELFF.

V is TRBV25-1 and J is TRBJ1-2; no clear D gene. This CDR3 contains 13 residues. Germline CDR1 MGHDK, CDR2 SYGVNS. Between the trimmed V and J ends, which lost 4 bases and 4 bases, there was a span of 10 bases. CDR3 sequence: CASSADPGYGYTF. CDR3 nucleotides: TGTGCCAGCAGTGCCGACCCGGGCTATGGCTACACCTTC.

J is TRBJ1-1 and V is TRBV7-2; TRBD1 matches at 8 bases. Losses at the gene ends were 4 bases for V and 2 bases for J; bases not matched to a gene: 3. CDR3 length: 14 amino acids. In germline, CDR1 is SGHTA, CDR2 FQGNSA. CDR3 region: CASSSDRVNTEAFF. DNA for the CDR3: TGTGCCAGCAGCTCGGACAGGGTAAACACTGAAGCTTTCTTT.

The chain employs TRBV2 and TRBJ2-3, with D maybe TRBD1 (5 bases). The V gene lost 4 bases and the J gene lost 1 base, with 9 bases spanning the gap. The CDR3 is 14 amino acids. Germline CDR1 reads SNHLY; CDR2 reads FYNNEI. The CDR3 nucleotides are TGTGCCAGCAGTGGAAGGGGCCGCACAGATACGCAGTATTTT. This codes for CASSGRGRTDTQYF. The whole variable domain, remainder taken from reference TRBV2 and TRBJ2-3, is EPEVTQTPSHQVTQMGQEVILRCVPISNHLYFYWYRQILGQKVEFLVSFYNNEISEKSEIFDDQFSVERPDGSNFTLKIRSTKLEDSAMYFCASSGRGRTDTQYFGPGTRLTVL.

The chain is built from TRBV6-2 or TRBV6-3 and TRBJ1-5; 9 nucleotides align to TRBD1. The ends lost 6 bases at V and 3 bases at J; junction bases unmatched: 9. CDR3 length: 16 amino acids. Germline assignment: CDR1 MNHEY and CDR2 SVGEGT. The CDR3 loop is CASSGQRDRVNQPQHF. CDR3 nucleotide sequence: TGTGCCAGCAGCGGACAACGGGACAGGGTCAATCAGCCCCAGCATTTT.

The chain couples TRBV6-2 or TRBV6-3 to TRBJ1-5; TRBD1 matches 7 bases. Trimming cost V 5 bases and J 6 bases; bases outside gene matches: 7. The CDR3 has 14 amino acids. Per germline, CDR1 MNHEY and CDR2 SVGEGT. In DNA form, the CDR3 reads TGTGCCAGCAGTCTCGACAGGGAAAGTCAGCCCCAGCATTTT. It yields the protein CASSLDRESQPQHF.

This clone has just a few counts. CDR3: CASMGRDRAMNTEAFF. The CDR3 DNA reads TGTGCTAGTATGGGGCGGGACAGAGCCATGAACACTGAAGCTTTCTTT. The V gene is TRBV12-5, the J gene TRBJ1-1; 7 bases agree with TRBD1. Germline CDR1 LGHNT, CDR2 FRNRAP. The length of the CDR3 is 16 residues. With V trimmed by 8 bases and J by 0 bases, 12 bases remained unmatched.

This chain links TRBV20-1 with TRBJ1-4; D unresolved. The CDR3 has 10 residues. V was pared by 0 bases and J by 11 bases, with 4 bases between. CDR1 DFQATT and CDR2 SNEGSKA come from the germline V gene (reference sequence). This CDR3 is CSAREEKLFF. The CDR3 DNA sequence: TGCAGTGCTAGAGAGGAGAAACTGTTTTTT.

The chain uses TRBV2 and TRBJ2-3, with TRBD1 as a possible D gene (6 bases). The CDR3 loop spans 15 amino acids. Germline CDR1 reads SNHLY; CDR2 reads FYNNEI. Trimming stripped 6 bases from V and 3 bases from J, with 16 bases between. The CDR3, as DNA: TGTGCCAGCAGCATACAGGGATTCGGGACAGATACGCAGTATTTT. The encoded protein is CASSIQGFGTDTQYF.

The genes are TRBV19 and TRBJ1-1, with D maybe TRBD1 (5 bases). Germline CDR1 and CDR2: LNHDA and SQIVND (reference sequence). The CDR3 length is 15 residues. The V end lost 8 bases, the J end lost 4 bases, and 20 bases lay between the germline ends. CDR3 in amino acids: CASRQGGVGSTEAFF. The CDR3, as DNA: TGTGCCAGTCGGCAGGGAGGGGTCGGTAGCACTGAAGCTTTCTTT.

V gene TRBV6-6 combines with J gene TRBJ2-7, with 8 bases lining up with TRBD2. The CDR3 extends over 16 amino acids. Losses at the gene ends were 4 bases for V and 3 bases for J; bases not matched to a gene: 11. Germline assignment: CDR1 MNHNY and CDR2 SVGAGI (reference sequence). In DNA form, the CDR3 reads TGTGCCAGCAGTTTCTTGAGCGGGGGAGCGAGCTACGAGCAGTACTTC. It specifies CASSFLSGGASYEQYF.